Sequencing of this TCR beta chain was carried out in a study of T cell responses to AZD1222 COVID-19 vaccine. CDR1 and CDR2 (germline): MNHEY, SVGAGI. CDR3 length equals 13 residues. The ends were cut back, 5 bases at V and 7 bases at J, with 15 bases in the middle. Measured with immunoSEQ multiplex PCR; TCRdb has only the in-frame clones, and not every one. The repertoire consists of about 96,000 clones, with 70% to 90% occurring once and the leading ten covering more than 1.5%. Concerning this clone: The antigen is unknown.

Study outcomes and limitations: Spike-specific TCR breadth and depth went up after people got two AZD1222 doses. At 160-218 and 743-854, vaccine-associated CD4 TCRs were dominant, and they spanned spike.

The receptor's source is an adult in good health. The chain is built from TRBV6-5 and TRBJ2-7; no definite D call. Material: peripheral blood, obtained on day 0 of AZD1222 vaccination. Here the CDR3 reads CASSLGPAYEQYF. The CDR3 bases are TGTGCCAGCAGTCTCGGGCCAGCTTATGAGCAGTACTTC.